The 30 T cell receptor beta chains below come from one sample, sequenced in a study of T cell responses to AZD1222 COVID-19 vaccine. Here immunoSEQ multiplex PCR was the method, and the copy in TCRdb shows in-frame clones only, minus some. The data contain 100,000 to 150,000 clones, about 89% of them singletons. The specimen was peripheral blood, collected on day 0 of AZD1222 vaccination. These receptors were collected from an adult in good health.

The chain uses TRBV2 and TRBJ2-3; TRBD2 matches 7 bases. There are 14 residues in the CDR3. Germline V gives CDR1 SNHLY, CDR2 FYNNEI. With 8 bases clipped from V and 6 bases from J, the junction kept 11 bases outside the gene matches. The CDR3 here is CASSTRGGSDTQYF. CDR3 sequence (DNA): TGTGCCAGCTCCACTCGCGGGGGATCGGATACGCAGTATTTT. Filled out from reference TRBV2 and TRBJ2-3, the complete variable domain reads EPEVTQTPSHQVTQMGQEVILRCVPISNHLYFYWYRQILGQKVEFLVSFYNNEISEKSEIFDDQFSVERPDGSNFTLKIRSTKLEDSAMYFCASSTRGGSDTQYFGPGTRLTVL.

V usage is TRBV19 and J usage is TRBJ2-3; D is unclear. Germline values: CDR1 LNHDA, CDR2 SQIVND (reference sequence). V was pared by 1 base and J by 2 bases, with 13 bases between. This CDR3 spans 16 amino acids. CDR3: CASSIGPVHYTDTQYF. The DNA for the CDR3 is TGTGCCAGTAGTATAGGTCCTGTACATTACACAGATACGCAGTATTTT.

This clone has a handful of counts. This chain joins TRBV12-3 or TRBV12-4 and TRBJ1-2; possibly TRBD1 for D (5 bases). V was trimmed by 8 bases and J by 8 bases, leaving 12 bases between them. CDR3 length: 11 residues. The CDR3 here is CASDGGNGYTF. In nucleotides, the CDR3 is TGTGCCAGCGATGGGGGTAACGGCTACACCTTC.

The rearrangement uses TRBV4-1 and TRBJ2-1; no reliable D call. Trimming stripped 1 base from V and 5 bases from J, with 9 bases between. Germline CDR1 and CDR2: MGHRA and YSYEKL. CDR3 size: 14 residues. This CDR3 is CASSQVFEDNEQFF. The CDR3 nucleotides read TGCGCCAGCAGCCAAGTATTCGAGGACAATGAGCAGTTCTTC.

V usage is TRBV2 and J usage is TRBJ2-3; D unresolved. The germline V gene encodes CDR1 SNHLY and CDR2 FYNNEI. The V gene lost 0 bases and the J gene lost 4 bases, with 8 bases spanning the gap. CDR3 length: 14 amino acids. CDR3 residues: CASSEATTADTQYF. In DNA form, the CDR3 reads TGTGCCAGCAGTGAAGCAACGACGGCAGATACGCAGTATTTT.

The chain joins TRBV11-3 to TRBJ1-1, with D uncertain. Trimming pared 2 bases from V and 6 bases from J, leaving 10 bases between. The germline gives CDR1 SGHNT, CDR2 YENEEA. The length of the CDR3 is 13 residues. The CDR3 loop reads CASSLTDWPEAFF. In DNA form, the CDR3 reads TGTGCCAGCAGCTTAACGGACTGGCCTGAAGCTTTCTTT.

The chain uses TRBV27 and TRBJ2-1; 11 bases map to TRBD1. With V trimmed by 5 bases and J by 11 bases, 14 bases remained unmatched. CDR1 and CDR2 from the germline V gene are MNHEY and SMNVEV (reference sequence). The CDR3 spans 16 residues. CDR3 sequence (DNA): TGTGCCAGCAGTCTCTCCGGACAGGGGGCAAGTCGACAGCAGTTCTTC. This sequence encodes CASSLSGQGASRQQFF.

A few counts support this clone. This chain uses TRBV7-8 with TRBJ2-7; tentative D call: TRBD2 (5 bases). CDR1 is SGHVS and CDR2 is FQNEAQ in the germline V gene. V lost 0 bases and J lost 7, with 13 bases in between. This CDR3 has 14 amino acids. This CDR3 reads CASSLARAGGEQYF. The CDR3 DNA follows: TGTGCCAGCAGCTTAGCTCGGGCGGGCGGGGAGCAGTACTTC.

The V call is TRBV5-4, the J call TRBJ2-3; D is perhaps TRBD1 (6 bases). Trimming cost V 4 bases and J 0 bases, with 12 bases left between them. The CDR3 sequence is 15 residues long. The germline CDR1 and CDR2 sequences are SGHNT and YYREEE (reference sequence). The CDR3 region has the DNA TGTGCCAGCAGCCTACAGGGTCGAAGCACAGATACGCAGTATTTT. Its protein product is CASSLQGRSTDTQYF.

This clone has more than one count but fewer than ten. The J gene is TRBJ1-6, the V gene TRBV7-9; maybe TRBD1 (6 bases). Trimming left V 4 bases short and J 7 bases short, with 23 bases between. The V gene's germline CDR1 is SEHNR and CDR2 FQNEAQ (reference sequence). The CDR3 totals 18 residues. The CDR3 nucleotides are TGTGCCAGCAGCTCGTTACGTCAAGGGGGTCCGGCAAATTCACCCCTCCACTTT. Protein: CASSSLRQGGPANSPLHF. Drawing the rest from reference TRBV7-9 and TRBJ1-6, the complete variable domain is DTGVSQNPRHKITKRGQNVTFRCDPISEHNRLYWYRQTLGQGPEFLTYFQNEAQLEKSRLLSDRFSAERPKGSFSTLEIQRTEQGDSAMYLCASSSLRQGGPANSPLHFGNGTRLTVT.

The chain couples TRBV3-1 (or the pseudogene TRBV3-2) to TRBJ2-1; TRBD2 matches at 8 bases. Trimming took 3 bases from V and 5 from J; bases not matched to a gene: 6. The germline gives CDR1 LGHDT, CDR2 YNNKEL (reference sequence). The CDR3 has 15 residues. The CDR3 nucleotides read TGTGCCAGCAGCCACGTTTCGGGAGGGGACAATGAGCAGTTCTTC. This gives the protein CASSHVSGGDNEQFF.

V and J are TRBV19 and TRBJ2-7; 9 bases line up with TRBD1. V shed 5 bases, J shed 2 bases, and the junction held 4 bases outside the gene matches. Germline V CDR1 and CDR2: LNHDA, SQIVND (reference sequence). This CDR3 is built from 14 residues. CDR3 sequence reads: CASSYGTGTYEQYF. Written as DNA, the CDR3 is TGTGCCAGTAGTTACGGGACAGGGACCTACGAGCAGTACTTC. Drawing the rest from reference TRBV19 and TRBJ2-7, the complete variable domain is DGGITQSPKYLFRKEGQNVTLSCEQNLNHDAMYWYRQDPGQGLRLIYYSQIVNDFQKGDIAEGYSVSREKKESFPLTVTSAQKNPTAFYLCASSYGTGTYEQYFGPGTRLTVT.

The CDR3 sequence is CAISERSALSGNTIYF. As DNA, the CDR3 is TGTGCCATCAGTGAGCGGTCAGCTCTCTCTGGAAACACCATATATTTT. The rearrangement joins TRBV10-3 to TRBJ1-3; D not resolved. CDR1 is ENHRY, CDR2 SYGVKD, per germline. V was cut by 2 bases and J by 0 bases, with 11 bases left in between. The CDR3 covers 16 residues.

The chain combines TRBV28 with TRBJ1-5, with D uncertain. Deletions cut 1 base from V and 3 bases from J, with 19 bases between. Germline lookup yields CDR1 MDHEN and CDR2 SYDVKM. The CDR3 consists of 18 residues. As DNA, the CDR3 is TGTGCCAGCAGTTTATACGGGCGGGATGAGGGCGTCAATCAGCCCCAGCATTTT. Translating it yields CASSLYGRDEGVNQPQHF.

The chain uses TRBV5-6 and TRBJ2-1; 8 positions match TRBD2. Trimming took 4 bases from V and 0 from J; bases not matched to a gene: 9. This CDR3 spans 17 amino acids. CDR1 and CDR2 (germline): SGHDT, YYEEEE. CDR3 sequence: CASSPGLAVSSYNEQFF. The CDR3, as DNA: TGTGCCAGCAGCCCCGGACTAGCAGTGAGCTCCTACAATGAGCAGTTCTTC.

In its sample, this clone was seen once. The V call is TRBV10-3, the J call TRBJ2-7, with 8 bases aligning to TRBD1. Germline V CDR1 and CDR2: ENHRY, SYGVKD. The CDR3 is 16 residues long. V lost 2 bases, J lost 1 base, and 7 bases stayed unmatched. DNA for the CDR3: TGTGCCATCAGTGAGCCTGGGACAGGTTTTTCCTACGAGCAGTACTTC. Translated, it gives CAISEPGTGFSYEQYF.

The V call is TRBV5-1, the J call TRBJ2-7, with a possible D match to TRBD1 (8 bases). The CDR3 totals 19 residues. The V and J ends lost 4 bases and 5 bases respectively, with 31 bases between them. The V gene's germline CDR1 is SGHRS and CDR2 YFSETQ. The CDR3 DNA sequence: TGCGCCAGCAGCGGGACAGGAACCGGGACTAATGAGAAATTCGACGAGCAGTACTTC. Translated: CASSGTGTGTNEKFDEQYF.

This sequence joins TRBV28 and TRBJ1-3; D remains ambiguous. The V and J ends lost 6 bases and 14 bases respectively, with 11 bases between them. Germline V gives CDR1 MDHEN, CDR2 SYDVKM. The CDR3 has 10 residues. The CDR3, as DNA: TGTGCCAGCAGCTCTACCCTTCTATATTTT. It translates to CASSSTLLYF.

The V gene is TRBV27, the J gene TRBJ2-7, with D unclear. The CDR3 sequence is 13 residues long. V gave up 3 bases and J gave up 3 bases, with 9 bases separating them. Looked up from germline, CDR1 is MNHEY and CDR2 is SMNVEV (reference sequence). The CDR3 nucleotides are TGTGCCAGCAGTTTTCGACTTAACTACGAGCAGTACTTC. This encodes CASSFRLNYEQYF.

This clone has a single count. The chain combines TRBV19 with TRBJ1-5; TRBD1 matches 8 bases. V lost 2 bases and J lost 0; bases outside the gene matches: 9. Germline CDR1 LNHDA, CDR2 SQIVND (reference sequence). This CDR3 spans 18 amino acids. The CDR3 protein is CASSIQGARGDSNQPQHF. The CDR3 nucleotides are TGTGCCAGTAGTATACAGGGGGCGAGAGGGGATAGCAATCAGCCCCAGCATTTT. Using reference TRBV19 and TRBJ1-5 for the parts outside the CDR3, the full variable domain is DGGITQSPKYLFRKEGQNVTLSCEQNLNHDAMYWYRQDPGQGLRLIYYSQIVNDFQKGDIAEGYSVSREKKESFPLTVTSAQKNPTAFYLCASSIQGARGDSNQPQHFGDGTRLSIL.

The J gene is TRBJ2-3, the V gene TRBV5-1; the match to TRBD2 covers 7 bases. The length of the CDR3 is 13 residues. V was clipped by 7 bases and J by 6 bases; unmatched bases: 8. The germline V gene has CDR1 SGHRS and CDR2 YFSETQ. For the CDR3, the DNA is TGCGCCAGCGGAAGGGAGGGCGGGGATACGCAGTATTTT. It is translated as CASGREGGDTQYF.

V gene TRBV19 combines with J gene TRBJ2-5, with D perhaps given as TRBD1 or TRBD2 (5 bases each). The CDR3 runs to 13 residues. Germline V lookup: CDR1 LNHDA, CDR2 SQIVND (reference sequence). Trimming stripped 6 bases from V and 6 bases from J, with 14 bases between. CDR3 residues: CASSGTAGQTQYF. In nucleotides, the CDR3 is TGTGCCAGTAGCGGGACGGCCGGGCAGACCCAGTACTTC.

The rearrangement links TRBV7-2 to TRBJ2-7; D is possibly TRBD1 (6 bases). The CDR3 spans 14 residues. V shed 3 bases and J shed 2 bases, with 11 bases lying between them. Per the germline V gene, CDR1 is SGHTA and CDR2 is FQGNSA. The CDR3 DNA is TGTGCCAGCAGCTTCCGACAGGCTGCCTACGAGCAGTACTTC. Amino acid sequence: CASSFRQAAYEQYF.

The chain employs TRBV25-1 and TRBJ2-5, with 7 bases lining up with TRBD1. The CDR3 has 17 amino acids. The V gene's germline CDR1 is MGHDK and CDR2 SYGVNS. J gave up 1 base and V 7 bases, and 15 bases lay outside the gene matches. DNA for the CDR3: TGTGCCAGCACCCCAGGGGGACCTGGTAGAGGCCAAGAGACCCAGTACTTC. Translating it yields CASTPGGPGRGQETQYF.

This clone appeared once. The chain has TRBV6-5 and TRBJ2-2; the D gene is possibly TRBD2 (6 bases). Trimming cost V 9 bases and J 5 bases, with 19 bases left between them. This CDR3 has 15 residues. Germline CDR1 is MNHEY and CDR2 is SVGAGI. CDR3: CASQSVGGGTGELFF. The CDR3 DNA reads TGTGCCAGTCAGAGCGTCGGGGGTGGGACCGGGGAGCTGTTTTTT.

V usage is TRBV30 and J usage is TRBJ2-2, with no clear D. V was trimmed by 0 bases and J by 2 bases, leaving 10 bases between them. Looked up from germline, CDR1 is GTSNPN and CDR2 is SVGIG (reference sequence). The CDR3 is made up of 15 amino acids. The CDR3 spells CAWSVPAANTGELFF. The CDR3 DNA reads as TGTGCCTGGAGTGTACCCGCGGCCAACACCGGGGAGCTGTTTTTT.

The chain uses TRBV15 and TRBJ2-7; D may be TRBD1 or TRBD2 (5 bases each). V was clipped by 5 bases and J by 0 bases, with 11 bases between them. Germline loops: CDR1 LNHNV, CDR2 YYDKDF (reference sequence). CDR3 length: 14 residues. CDR3 bases: TGTGCCACCAGCCGGGACCACCCCTCCTACGAGCAGTACTTC. Residues: CATSRDHPSYEQYF.

This chain uses TRBV19 with TRBJ1-1, with D uncertain. The CDR3 loop spans 14 amino acids. The germline gives CDR1 LNHDA, CDR2 SQIVND (reference sequence). With 9 bases removed from V and 3 bases from J, the gap between germline ends came to 17 bases. The CDR3 spells CASSLTPGDTEAFF. CDR3 bases: TGTGCCAGCTCCCTCACCCCGGGAGACACTGAAGCTTTCTTT.

CDR3 DNA sequence: TGTGCCAGCAGTGACGGAGCGGGAGGCACAGATACGCAGTATTTT. This sequence encodes CASSDGAGGTDTQYF. The rearrangement joins TRBV6-4 to TRBJ2-3; 8 bases match TRBD2. The CDR3 sequence is 15 residues long. From germline, CDR1 is MRHNA and CDR2 SNTAGT. With 2 bases clipped from V and 1 base from J, the junction kept 2 bases outside the gene matches.

The gene calls are TRBV6-5 and TRBJ2-2; the D gene is possibly TRBD1 (6 bases). CDR1 is MNHEY and CDR2 is SVGAGI in the germline V gene. V gave up 5 bases and J gave up 1 base, with 8 bases separating them. CDR3 size: 14 residues. The DNA of the CDR3 is TGTGCCAGCAGTACGGGACAGAACACCGGGGAGCTGTTTTTT. Its translation is CASSTGQNTGELFF.